The 3 T cell receptor beta chains below all came from one sample that was sequenced in a study of CD8 T cells in Susac syndrome. cDNA came from roughly 0.53 to 1 ug RNA primed by random hexamers. MiXCR was run by TCRdb on the immunoSEQ multiplex PCR reads, yielding one entry per CDR3 protein. The sample shows some 240,000 distinct CDR3 sequences, 90% to 96% of them seen only once. Specimen: CD4+ T cells from PBMCs. All receptors come from a human donor with Susac syndrome.

The chain has TRBV24-1 and TRBJ2-1; D may be TRBD1 or TRBD2 (5 bases each). Trimming shortened V by 2 bases and J by 0 bases, and 10 bases separated the two germline ends. Germline CDR1 reads KGHDR; CDR2 reads SFDVKD. This CDR3 contains 16 residues. CDR3 loop: CATSDSGLSSYNEQFF. CDR3 bases: TGTGCCACCAGTGATTCGGGGCTGAGCTCCTACAATGAGCAGTTCTTC.

The chain combines TRBV4-2 with TRBJ2-7; 12 nucleotides agree with TRBD2. This CDR3 has 18 amino acids. Trimming removed 7 bases from V and 6 bases from J; junction bases left unmatched: 19. In germline, CDR1 is LGHNA, CDR2 YNFKEQ. The chain's CDR3 is CASNRNQGLAGTRGEQYF. The CDR3 DNA follows: TGTGCCAGCAACCGCAATCAGGGACTAGCGGGTACTAGGGGCGAGCAGTACTTC.

V and J are TRBV20-1 and TRBJ2-1; D assignment may be TRBD1 or TRBD2 (5 bases each). This CDR3 has 15 amino acids. Germline CDR1 reads DFQATT; CDR2 reads SNEGSKA (reference sequence). V was shortened by 5 bases and J by 3 bases, with 17 bases between the two germline ends. CDR3 region: CSASRDPWGYNEQFF. The CDR3 DNA sequence: TGCAGTGCTTCTAGGGACCCCTGGGGCTACAATGAGCAGTTCTTC.